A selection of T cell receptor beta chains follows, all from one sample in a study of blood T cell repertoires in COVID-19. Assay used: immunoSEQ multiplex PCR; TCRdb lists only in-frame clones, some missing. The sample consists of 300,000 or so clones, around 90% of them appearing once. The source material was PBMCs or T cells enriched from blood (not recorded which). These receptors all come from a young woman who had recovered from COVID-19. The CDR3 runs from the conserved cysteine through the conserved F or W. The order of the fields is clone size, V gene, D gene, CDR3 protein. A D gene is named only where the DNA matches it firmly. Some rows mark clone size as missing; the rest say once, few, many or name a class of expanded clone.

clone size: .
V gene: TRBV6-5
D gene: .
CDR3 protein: CASSPGSVYTF

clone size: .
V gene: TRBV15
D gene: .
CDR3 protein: CATSRGATNTEAFF

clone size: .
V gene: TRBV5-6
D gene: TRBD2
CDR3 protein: CASSTVLAGAYNEQFF

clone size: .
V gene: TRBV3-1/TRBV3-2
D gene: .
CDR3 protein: CASSQEGQGYRYTF

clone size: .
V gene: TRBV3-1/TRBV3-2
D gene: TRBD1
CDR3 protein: CASSPPGGISPLHF

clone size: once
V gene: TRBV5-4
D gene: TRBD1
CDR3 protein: CASSLDGTGRYGYTF

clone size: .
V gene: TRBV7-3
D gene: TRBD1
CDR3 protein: CASSSGTGPNYGYTF

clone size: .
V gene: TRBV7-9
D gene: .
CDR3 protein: CASSMTGNTEAFF

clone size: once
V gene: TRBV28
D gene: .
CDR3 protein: CASSLGRLLWHNSPLHF

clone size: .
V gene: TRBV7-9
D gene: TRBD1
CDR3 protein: CASSPGTDHGYTF

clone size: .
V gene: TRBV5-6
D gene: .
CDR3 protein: CASSLEGEAFF

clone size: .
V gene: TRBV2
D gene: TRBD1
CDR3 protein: CASSEVAGGNEQFF

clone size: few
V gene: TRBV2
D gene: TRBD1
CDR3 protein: CASSGQGSPSREKLFF

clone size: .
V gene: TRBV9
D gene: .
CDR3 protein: CASSVGRRGSDEQFF

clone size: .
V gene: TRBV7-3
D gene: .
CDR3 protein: CASSLAGDSTDTQYF

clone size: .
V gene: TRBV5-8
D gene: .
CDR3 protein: CASSAGIRAFF

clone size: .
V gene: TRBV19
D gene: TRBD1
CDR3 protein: CASSIVGGQGPGELFF

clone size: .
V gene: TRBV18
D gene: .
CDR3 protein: CASSPLDSNQPQHF

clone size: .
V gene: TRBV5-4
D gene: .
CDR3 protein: CASSPGGRTNTGELFF

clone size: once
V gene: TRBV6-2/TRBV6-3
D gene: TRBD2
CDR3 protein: CASSLVSGGSYEQYF

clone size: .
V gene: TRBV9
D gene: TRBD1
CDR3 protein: CASSAKLGTGPRETQYF

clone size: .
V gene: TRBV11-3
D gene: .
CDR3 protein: CASSSRDFPYEQYF

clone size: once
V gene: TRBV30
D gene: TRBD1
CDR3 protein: CAWSVKGAAFGYTF

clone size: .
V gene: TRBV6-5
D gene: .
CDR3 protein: CASSNPGRLYGYTF

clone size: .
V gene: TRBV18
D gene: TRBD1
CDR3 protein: CASSPPSTRDRNGYTF

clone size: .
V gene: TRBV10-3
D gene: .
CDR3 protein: CATSLMNPGGANVLTF

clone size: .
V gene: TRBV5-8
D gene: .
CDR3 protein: CASQGTHNSPLHF

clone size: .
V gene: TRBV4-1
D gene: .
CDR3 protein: CASSPGGGPSNQPQHF

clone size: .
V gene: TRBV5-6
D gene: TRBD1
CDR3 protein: CASSLSWTGGYQPQHF

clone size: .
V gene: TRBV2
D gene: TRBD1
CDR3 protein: CASSERTGRYQPQHF

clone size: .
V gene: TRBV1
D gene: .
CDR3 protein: CTSSQDQIWGPGNTIYF

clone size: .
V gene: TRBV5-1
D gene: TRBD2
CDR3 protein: CASSSIPSGGGADEQYF

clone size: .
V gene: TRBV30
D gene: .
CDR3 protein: CAWTPRRANSPLHF

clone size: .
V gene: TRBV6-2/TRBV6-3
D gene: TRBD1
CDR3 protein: CASSNPQGDEKLFF

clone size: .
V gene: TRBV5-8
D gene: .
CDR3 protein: CASSLDLRDYGYTF

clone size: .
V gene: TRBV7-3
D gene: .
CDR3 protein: CASSSPGGDGYTF

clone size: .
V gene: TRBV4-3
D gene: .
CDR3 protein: CASSQGLAPSGASYEQYF

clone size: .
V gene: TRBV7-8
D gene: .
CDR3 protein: CASSTSRSYTEAFF

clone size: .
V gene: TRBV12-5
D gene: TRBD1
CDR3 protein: CASGGQGKQAYEQYF

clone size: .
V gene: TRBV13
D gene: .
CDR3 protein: CASSPGRTISTDTQYF

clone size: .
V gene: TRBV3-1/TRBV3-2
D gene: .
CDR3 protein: CASSQNRGSGYTF

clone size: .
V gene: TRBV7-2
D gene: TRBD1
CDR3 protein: CASSLGTGGHTEAFF

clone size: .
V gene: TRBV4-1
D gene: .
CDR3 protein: CASSPQGLNQPQHF

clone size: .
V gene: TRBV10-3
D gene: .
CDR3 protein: CAISESGGRGANVLTF

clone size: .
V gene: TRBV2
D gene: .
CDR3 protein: CASSEEQGGAFF

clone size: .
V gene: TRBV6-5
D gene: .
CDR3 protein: CASRLPGTLNEKLFF

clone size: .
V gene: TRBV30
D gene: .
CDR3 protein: CAWTQQGEAFF

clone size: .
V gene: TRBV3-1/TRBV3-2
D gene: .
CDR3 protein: CASSPTGKANYGYTF

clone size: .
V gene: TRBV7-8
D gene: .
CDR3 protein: CASSLVAAYQPQHF

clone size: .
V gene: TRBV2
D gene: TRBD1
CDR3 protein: CATRDRDTGELFF

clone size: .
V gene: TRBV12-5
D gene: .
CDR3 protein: CASGLDRVTPQETQYF

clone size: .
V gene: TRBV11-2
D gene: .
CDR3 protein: CASSFPGVSEQFF

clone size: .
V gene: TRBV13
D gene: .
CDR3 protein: CASSNTSLGETQYF